The next 13 T cell receptor beta chains were all read from a single sample in a study of CD8 T cells in Susac syndrome. Reverse transcription used about 0.45 to 1 ug RNA and random hexamers. TCRdb re-called the immunoSEQ multiplex PCR reads through MiXCR, storing one row per CDR3 protein. The repertoire holds 200,000 or so distinct CDR3 sequences, with 90% to 95% as singletons. The sequencing input was CD8+ T cells from PBMCs. These TCRs come from a human donor with multiple sclerosis.

This clonotype was counted a single time. The CDR3 is CASSARDRAWGYTF. In DNA form, the CDR3 reads TGTGCCAGCAGCGCCCGGGACAGGGCCTGGGGCTACACCTTC. The J gene is TRBJ1-2, the V gene TRBV9, with 9 bases identical to TRBD1. The CDR3 is 14 residues long. Germline V gene data show CDR1 as SGDLS and CDR2 as YYNGEE. The V segment lost 3 bases and the J segment 8 bases; nucleotides outside the gene matches: 8.

This clonotype appeared a single time. This chain links TRBV5-1 with TRBJ2-6; D gene uncertain. Germline CDR1 and CDR2: SGHRS and YFSETQ. The CDR3 sequence is 17 residues long. Trimming cost V 1 base and J 2 bases, with 13 bases left between them. CDR3 nucleotide sequence: TGCGCCAGCAGCTTGCCCTTTACAGTTGCTGGGGCCAACGTCCTGACTTTC. Translated: CASSLPFTVAGANVLTF. Complete variable domain (other parts from reference TRBV5-1 and TRBJ2-6): KAGVTQTPRYLIKTRGQQVTLSCSPISGHRSVSWYQQTPGQGLQFLFEYFSETQRNKGNFPGRFSGRQFSNSRSEMNVSTLELGDSALYLCASSLPFTVAGANVLTFGAGSRLTVL.

CDR3 sequence reads: CASSLGETTNEKLFF. In DNA, the CDR3 is TGTGCCAGCAGCTTGGGAGAGACAACTAATGAAAAACTGTTTTTT. V and J are TRBV7-2 and TRBJ1-4; D gene uncertain. Trimming pared 3 bases from V and 0 bases from J, leaving 8 bases between. This CDR3 contains 15 residues. Per germline, CDR1 SGHTA and CDR2 FQGNSA.

V is TRBV12-3 or TRBV12-4 and J is TRBJ1-1; TRBD1 aligns across 8 bases. The length of the CDR3 is 15 residues. With V trimmed by 3 bases and J by 1 base, 4 bases remained unmatched. The CDR3 protein is CASSFSRGQNTEAFF. The CDR3 bases are TGTGCCAGCAGTTTTAGCAGGGGGCAGAACACTGAAGCTTTCTTT.

The J gene is TRBJ2-5, the V gene TRBV10-3, with unresolved D. This CDR3 spans 11 amino acids. V was pared by 10 bases and J by 2 bases, with 8 bases between. Germline lookup yields CDR1 ENHRY and CDR2 SYGVKD. The CDR3 DNA reads TGTGCCACCCTGGGACAAGAGACCCAGTACTTC. The encoded protein is CATLGQETQYF.

The chain joins TRBV6-2 or TRBV6-3 to TRBJ2-3; D remains ambiguous. CDR1 is MNHEY and CDR2 is SVGEGT in the germline V gene. Trimming removed 8 bases at V and 6 bases at J, with 9 bases between. This CDR3 comprises 11 residues. CDR3 amino acids: CASWVVDTQYF. In nucleotides, the CDR3 is TGTGCCAGCTGGGTCGTGGATACGCAGTATTTT.

The V call is TRBV5-1, the J call TRBJ2-5, with 12 bases identical to TRBD2. Per the germline V gene, CDR1 is SGHRS and CDR2 is YFSETQ. V was pared by 0 bases and J by 2 bases, with 8 bases of the junction left unmatched. The CDR3 is made up of 18 amino acids. In nucleotides, the CDR3 is TGCGCCAGCAGCTTGGCGGGACTAGCGGGTACCCTTCAAGAGACCCAGTACTTC. Protein: CASSLAGLAGTLQETQYF.

The genes are TRBV7-3 and TRBJ2-7, with D perhaps being TRBD1 or TRBD2 (6 bases each). The CDR3 totals 14 residues. From germline, CDR1 is SGHTA and CDR2 FQGTGA. V lost 10 bases and J lost 7, with 23 bases in between. This CDR3 is CATWDAWGAGEQYF. The CDR3 region has the DNA TGTGCCACTTGGGACGCCTGGGGGGCGGGAGAGCAGTACTTC.

CDR3 in DNA: TGTGCCAGCAGTTACTCGATAGGCGCCGTAACTGAAGCTTTCTTT. This encodes CASSYSIGAVTEAFF. The chain has TRBV6-2 or TRBV6-3 and TRBJ1-1; D gene unclear. This CDR3 spans 15 amino acids. Deletions cut 0 bases from V and 5 bases from J, with 13 bases between. CDR1 is MNHEY, CDR2 SVGEGT, per germline.

The V call is TRBV30, the J call TRBJ1-5; D is unclear. This CDR3 has 15 residues. Germline CDR1 GTSNPN, CDR2 SVGIG (reference sequence). Trimming took 0 bases from V and 0 from J, leaving 9 bases between them. The CDR3 sequence: CAWSVGLYSNQPQHF. CDR3 coding DNA: TGTGCCTGGAGTGTAGGCCTTTATAGCAATCAGCCCCAGCATTTT.

This clonotype was counted only a few times. The chain links TRBV6-1 to TRBJ1-1; 7 positions agree with TRBD1. The germline gives CDR1 MNHNS, CDR2 SASEGT. The CDR3 is 17 residues long. V shed 3 bases and J 2 bases; nucleotides not matched to a gene: 12. CDR3 region: CASSDLTTTGPNTEAFF. The DNA of the CDR3 is TGTGCCAGCAGTGACCTTACCACGACAGGGCCTAACACTGAAGCTTTCTTT.

This chain uses TRBV7-8 with TRBJ2-7, with a possible D match to TRBD1 (6 bases). The length of the CDR3 is 14 residues. CDR1 and CDR2 (germline): SGHVS, FQNEAQ. V dropped 1 base and J dropped 6 bases, with 13 bases sitting between them. In nucleotides, the CDR3 is TGTGCCAGCAGCTTAGGGTCAGGGGCCAGCGAGCAGTACTTC. This codes for CASSLGSGASEQYF.

This clonotype occurred once. The rearrangement links TRBV6-5 to TRBJ2-7; D may match TRBD1 or TRBD2 (5 bases each). V shed 0 bases and J shed 0 bases, with 24 bases lying between them. CDR1 is MNHEY and CDR2 is SVGAGI in the germline V gene. This CDR3 has 20 amino acids. CDR3: CASSYSRYYLTDTSSYEQYF. CDR3 nucleotides: TGTGCCAGCAGTTACTCACGCTACTACCTTACGGACACTAGCTCCTACGAGCAGTACTTC.